This T cell receptor beta chain was found in a study of cytomegalovirus exposure and HLA in healthy donors. Study-wide findings and caveats: Looking again later, the authors saw that most CMV-associated TCR beta chains seemed HLA-restricted.

Though nominally healthy at sampling, donors likely had unrecorded immune exposures. Primers included in the PCR were 60 Vbeta and 13 Jbeta primers. The protocol was immunoSEQ multiplex PCR, while the TCRdb copy is restricted to in-frame clones and leaves out a portion. The sample yields around 130,000 clones, 77% seen once. About this clone: The antigen is not known.

The germline CDR1 and CDR2 sequences are SEHNR and FQNEAQ (reference sequence). The length of the CDR3 is 16 residues. V dropped 3 bases and J dropped 0 bases, with 12 bases sitting between them. The chain combines TRBV7-9 with TRBJ2-1; D unresolved. The source material was PBMCs. This receptor was obtained from a man between 18 and 35 years old in good health and CMV-seropositive. The CDR3 sequence: CASSFAKPSSYNEQFF. The CDR3 DNA sequence: TGTGCCAGCAGCTTCGCTAAACCGAGCTCCTACAATGAGCAGTTCTTC.